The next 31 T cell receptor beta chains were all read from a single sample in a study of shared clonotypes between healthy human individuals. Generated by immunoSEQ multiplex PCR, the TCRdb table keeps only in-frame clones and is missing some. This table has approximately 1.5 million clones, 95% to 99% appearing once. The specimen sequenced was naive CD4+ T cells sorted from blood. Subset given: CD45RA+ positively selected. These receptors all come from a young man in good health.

The CDR3 region has the DNA TGTGCCAGCATCATTGGATGGGACCGGCCCTACAATGAGCAGTTCTTC. As protein: CASIIGWDRPYNEQFF. The chain is built from TRBV5-5 and TRBJ2-1; D is tentatively TRBD1 or TRBD2 (5 bases each). Germline CDR1 is SGHKS and CDR2 is YYEKEE (reference sequence). Trimming stripped 6 bases from V and 2 bases from J, with 18 bases between. This CDR3 spans 16 amino acids.

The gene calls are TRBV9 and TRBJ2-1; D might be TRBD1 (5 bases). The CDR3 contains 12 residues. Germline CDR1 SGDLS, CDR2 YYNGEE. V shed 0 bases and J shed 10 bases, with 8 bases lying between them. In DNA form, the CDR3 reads TGTGCCAGCAGCGTAGTGTCAGGGGAGCAGTTCTTC. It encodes CASSVVSGEQFF.

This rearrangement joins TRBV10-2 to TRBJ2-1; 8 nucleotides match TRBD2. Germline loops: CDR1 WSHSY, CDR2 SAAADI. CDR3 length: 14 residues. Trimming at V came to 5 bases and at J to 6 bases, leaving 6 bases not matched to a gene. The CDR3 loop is CASSPQLAVNEQFF. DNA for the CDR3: TGCGCCAGCAGTCCCCAACTAGCGGTCAATGAGCAGTTCTTC.

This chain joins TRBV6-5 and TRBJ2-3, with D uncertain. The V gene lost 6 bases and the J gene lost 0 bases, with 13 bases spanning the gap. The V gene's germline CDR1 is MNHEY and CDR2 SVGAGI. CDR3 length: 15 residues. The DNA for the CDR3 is TGTGCCAGCAGGAGAACAGTTACTAGCACAGATACGCAGTATTTT. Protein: CASRRTVTSTDTQYF.

The DNA of the CDR3 is TGTGCCAGCGATTTAGGGGGGCCCCAGCATTTT. Residues: CASDLGGPQHF. The rearrangement joins TRBV19 to TRBJ1-5; possible D gene TRBD1, 6 bases. V lost 9 bases, J lost 9 bases, and 12 bases lay in between. The length of the CDR3 is 11 residues. The germline V gene encodes CDR1 LNHDA and CDR2 SQIVND (reference sequence).

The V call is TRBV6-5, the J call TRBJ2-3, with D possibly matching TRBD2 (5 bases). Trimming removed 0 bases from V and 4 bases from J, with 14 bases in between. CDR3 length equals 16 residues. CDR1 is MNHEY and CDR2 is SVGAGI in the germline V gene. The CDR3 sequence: CASSYSPQGLADTQYF. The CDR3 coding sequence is TGTGCCAGCAGTTACTCTCCCCAAGGACTGGCAGATACGCAGTATTTT.

CDR3 coding DNA: TGTGCCAGCAGCGTAGGACTAGCGTTGTACAATGAGCAGTTCTTC. Translating gives CASSVGLALYNEQFF. The chain is built from TRBV9 and TRBJ2-1, with 8 bases fitting TRBD2. Trimming removed 0 bases from V and 4 bases from J; junction bases left unmatched: 3. This CDR3 is 15 amino acids long. CDR1 is SGDLS, CDR2 YYNGEE, per germline.

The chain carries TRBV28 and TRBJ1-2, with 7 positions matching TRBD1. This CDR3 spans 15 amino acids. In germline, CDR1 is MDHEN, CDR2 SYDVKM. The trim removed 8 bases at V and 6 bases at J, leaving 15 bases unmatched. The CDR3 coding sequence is TGTGCCAGCTCCCTCGTAAGGGGGCTCTCTGATGGCTACACCTTC. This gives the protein CASSLVRGLSDGYTF.

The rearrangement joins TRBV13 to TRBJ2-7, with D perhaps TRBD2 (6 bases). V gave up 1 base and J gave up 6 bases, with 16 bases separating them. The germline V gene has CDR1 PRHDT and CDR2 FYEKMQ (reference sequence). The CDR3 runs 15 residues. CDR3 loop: CASSLESGAPSEQYF. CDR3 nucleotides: TGTGCCAGCAGCTTAGAATCGGGAGCACCCTCCGAGCAGTACTTC. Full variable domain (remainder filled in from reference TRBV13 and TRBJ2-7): AAGVIQSPRHLIKEKRETATLKCYPIPRHDTVYWYQQGPGQDPQFLISFYEKMQSDKGSIPDRFSAQQFSDYHSELNMSSLELGDSALYFCASSLESGAPSEQYFGPGTRLTVT.

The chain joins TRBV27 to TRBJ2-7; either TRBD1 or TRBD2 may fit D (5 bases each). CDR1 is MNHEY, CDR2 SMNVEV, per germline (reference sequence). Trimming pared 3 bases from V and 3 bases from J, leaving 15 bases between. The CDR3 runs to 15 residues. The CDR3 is CASSFQGRRIYEQYF. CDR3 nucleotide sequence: TGTGCCAGCAGTTTCCAGGGACGGCGGATCTACGAGCAGTACTTC.

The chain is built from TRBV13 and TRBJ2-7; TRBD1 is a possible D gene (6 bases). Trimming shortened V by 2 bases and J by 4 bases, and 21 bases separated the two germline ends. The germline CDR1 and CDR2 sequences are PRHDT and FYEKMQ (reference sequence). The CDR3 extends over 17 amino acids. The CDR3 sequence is CASSLSYRAAQSYEQYF. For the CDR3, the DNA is TGTGCCAGCAGCTTAAGTTACAGGGCAGCTCAATCGTACGAGCAGTACTTC.

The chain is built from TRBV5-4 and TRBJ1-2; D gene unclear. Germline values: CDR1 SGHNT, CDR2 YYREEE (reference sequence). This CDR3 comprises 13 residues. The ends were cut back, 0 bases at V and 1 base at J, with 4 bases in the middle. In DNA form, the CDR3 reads TGTGCCAGCAGCTTGGTCAGTAACTATGGCTACACCTTC. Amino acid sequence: CASSLVSNYGYTF.

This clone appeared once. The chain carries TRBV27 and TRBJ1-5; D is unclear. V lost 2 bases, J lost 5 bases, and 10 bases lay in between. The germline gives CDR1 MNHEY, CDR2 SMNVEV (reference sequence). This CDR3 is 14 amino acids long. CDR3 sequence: CASSLNDGYQPQHF. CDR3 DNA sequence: TGTGCCAGCAGTTTAAACGACGGCTATCAGCCCCAGCATTTT.

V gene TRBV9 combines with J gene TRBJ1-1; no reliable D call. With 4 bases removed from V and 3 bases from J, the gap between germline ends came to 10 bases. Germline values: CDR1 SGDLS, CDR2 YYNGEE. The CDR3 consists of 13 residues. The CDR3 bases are TGTGCCAGCAGCCCACTGCGCGACACTGAAGCTTTCTTT. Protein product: CASSPLRDTEAFF.

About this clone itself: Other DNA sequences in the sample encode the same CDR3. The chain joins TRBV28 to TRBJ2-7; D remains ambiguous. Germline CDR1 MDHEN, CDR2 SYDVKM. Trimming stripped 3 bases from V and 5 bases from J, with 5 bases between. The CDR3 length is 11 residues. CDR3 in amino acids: CASSFADEQYF. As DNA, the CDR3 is TGTGCCAGCAGTTTTGCGGACGAGCAGTACTTC.

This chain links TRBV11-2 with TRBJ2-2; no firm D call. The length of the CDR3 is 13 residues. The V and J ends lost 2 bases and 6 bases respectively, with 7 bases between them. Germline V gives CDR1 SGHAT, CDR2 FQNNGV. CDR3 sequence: CASSLKLAGELFF. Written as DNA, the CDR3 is TGTGCCAGCAGCTTAAAGCTCGCCGGGGAGCTGTTTTTT.

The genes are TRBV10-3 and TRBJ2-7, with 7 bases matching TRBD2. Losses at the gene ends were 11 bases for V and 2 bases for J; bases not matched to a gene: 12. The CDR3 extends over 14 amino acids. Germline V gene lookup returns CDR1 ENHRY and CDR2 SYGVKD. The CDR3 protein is CASCPTSVPYEQYF. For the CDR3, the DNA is TGTGCCTCCTGCCCCACTAGCGTACCCTACGAGCAGTACTTC.

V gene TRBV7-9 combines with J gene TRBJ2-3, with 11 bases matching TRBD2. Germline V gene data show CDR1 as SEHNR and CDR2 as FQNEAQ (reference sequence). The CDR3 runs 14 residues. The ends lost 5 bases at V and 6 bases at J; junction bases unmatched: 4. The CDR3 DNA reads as TGTGCCAGCAGCGCGGGACTAGCGGCGGATACGCAGTATTTT. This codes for CASSAGLAADTQYF.

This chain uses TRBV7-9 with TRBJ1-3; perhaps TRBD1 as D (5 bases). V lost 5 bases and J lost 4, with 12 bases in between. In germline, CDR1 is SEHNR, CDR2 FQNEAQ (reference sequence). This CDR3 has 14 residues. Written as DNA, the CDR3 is TGTGCCAGCAGCCTGGAGGGGACGGGAAACACCATATATTTT. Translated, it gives CASSLEGTGNTIYF.

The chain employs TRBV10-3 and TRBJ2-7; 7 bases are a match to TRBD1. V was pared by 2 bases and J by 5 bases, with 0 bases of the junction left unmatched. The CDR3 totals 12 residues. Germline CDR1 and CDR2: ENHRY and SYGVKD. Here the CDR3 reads CAISEDRDEQYF. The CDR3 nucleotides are TGTGCCATCAGTGAGGACAGGGACGAGCAGTACTTC.

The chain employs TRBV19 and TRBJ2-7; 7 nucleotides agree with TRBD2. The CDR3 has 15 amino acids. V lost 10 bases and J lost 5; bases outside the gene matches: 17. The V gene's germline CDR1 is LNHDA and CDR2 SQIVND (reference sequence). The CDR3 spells CATNKDYGGSDEQYF. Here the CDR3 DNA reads TGTGCCACCAACAAGGACTATGGCGGGAGCGACGAGCAGTACTTC.

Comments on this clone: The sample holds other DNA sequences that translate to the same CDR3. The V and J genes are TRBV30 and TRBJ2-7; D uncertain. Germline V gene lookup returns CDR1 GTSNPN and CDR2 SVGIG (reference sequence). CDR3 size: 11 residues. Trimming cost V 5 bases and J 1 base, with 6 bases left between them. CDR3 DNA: TGTGCCTGGGGACGGTCCTACGAGCAGTACTTC. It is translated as CAWGRSYEQYF.

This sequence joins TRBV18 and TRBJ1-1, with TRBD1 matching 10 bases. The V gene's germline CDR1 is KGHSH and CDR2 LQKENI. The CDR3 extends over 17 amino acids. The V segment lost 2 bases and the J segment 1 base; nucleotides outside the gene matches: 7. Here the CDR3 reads CASSPVPRTGGNTEAFF. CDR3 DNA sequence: TGTGCCAGCTCACCAGTTCCGAGGACAGGGGGGAACACTGAAGCTTTCTTT. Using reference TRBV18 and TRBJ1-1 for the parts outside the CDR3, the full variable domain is NAGVMQNPRHLVRRRGQEARLRCSPMKGHSHVYWYRQLPEEGLKFMVYLQKENIIDESGMPKERFSAEFPKEGPSILRIQQVVRGDSAAYFCASSPVPRTGGNTEAFFGQGTRLTVV.

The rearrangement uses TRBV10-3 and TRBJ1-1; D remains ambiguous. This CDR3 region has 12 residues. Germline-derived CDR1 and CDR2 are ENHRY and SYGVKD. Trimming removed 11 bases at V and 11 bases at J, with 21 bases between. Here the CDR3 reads CAARKVDDEAFF. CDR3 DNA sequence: TGTGCCGCCAGGAAGGTCGACGATGAGGCTTTCTTT.

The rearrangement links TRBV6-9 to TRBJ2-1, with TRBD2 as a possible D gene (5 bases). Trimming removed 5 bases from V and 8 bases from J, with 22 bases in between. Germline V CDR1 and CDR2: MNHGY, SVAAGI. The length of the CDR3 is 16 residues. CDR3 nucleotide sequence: TGTGCCAGCAGTCAAAGACTGGCTTGGGAGAAGGATGAGCAGTTCTTC. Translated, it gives CASSQRLAWEKDEQFF.

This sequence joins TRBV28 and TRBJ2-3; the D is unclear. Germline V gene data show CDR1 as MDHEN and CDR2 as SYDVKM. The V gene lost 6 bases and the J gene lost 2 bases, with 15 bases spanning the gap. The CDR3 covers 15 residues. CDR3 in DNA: TGTGCCAGCAGCTCACCCCCCATCCACACAGATACGCAGTATTTT. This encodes CASSSPPIHTDTQYF.

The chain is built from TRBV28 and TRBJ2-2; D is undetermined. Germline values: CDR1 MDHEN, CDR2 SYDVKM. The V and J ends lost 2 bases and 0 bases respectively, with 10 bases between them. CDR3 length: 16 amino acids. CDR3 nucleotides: TGTGCCAGCAGTTTAGGGCTGACCGCGAACACCGGGGAGCTGTTTTTT. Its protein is CASSLGLTANTGELFF.

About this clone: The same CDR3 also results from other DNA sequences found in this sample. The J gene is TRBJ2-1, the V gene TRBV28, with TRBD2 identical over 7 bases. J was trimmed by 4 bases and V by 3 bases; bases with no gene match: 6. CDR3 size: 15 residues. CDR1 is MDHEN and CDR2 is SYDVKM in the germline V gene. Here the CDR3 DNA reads TGTGCCAGCAGTTTGGGGCTAGCGGATTACAATGAGCAGTTCTTC. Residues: CASSLGLADYNEQFF.

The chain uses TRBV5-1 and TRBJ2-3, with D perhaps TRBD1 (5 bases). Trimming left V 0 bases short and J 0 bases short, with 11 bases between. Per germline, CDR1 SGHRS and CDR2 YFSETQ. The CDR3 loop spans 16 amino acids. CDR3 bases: TGCGCCAGCAGCTTGGCCACAGGAACTAGCACAGATACGCAGTATTTT. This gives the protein CASSLATGTSTDTQYF.

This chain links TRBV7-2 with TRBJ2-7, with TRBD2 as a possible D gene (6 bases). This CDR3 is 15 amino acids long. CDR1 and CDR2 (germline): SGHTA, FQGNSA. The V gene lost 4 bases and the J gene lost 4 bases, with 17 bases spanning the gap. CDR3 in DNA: TGTGCCAGCAGCTATAAGGACCGGGGGTTTTACGAGCAGTACTTC. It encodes CASSYKDRGFYEQYF. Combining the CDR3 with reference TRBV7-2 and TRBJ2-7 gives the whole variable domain GAGVSQSPSNKVTEKGKDVELRCDPISGHTALYWYRQSLGQGLEFLIYFQGNSAPDKSGLPSDRFSAERTGGSVSTLTIQRTQQEDSAVYLCASSYKDRGFYEQYFGPGTRLTVT.

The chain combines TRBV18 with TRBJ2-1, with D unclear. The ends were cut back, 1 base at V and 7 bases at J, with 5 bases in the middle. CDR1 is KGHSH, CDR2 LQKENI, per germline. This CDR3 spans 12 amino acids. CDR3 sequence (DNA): TGTGCCAGCTCACCACAGGATAATGAGCAGTTCTTC. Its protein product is CASSPQDNEQFF.